A selection of T cell receptor beta chains follows, all from one sample in a study of technical replicates of blood from several donors. The protocol was immunoSEQ multiplex PCR, while the TCRdb copy is restricted to in-frame clones and leaves out a portion. The sample yields around 70,000 clones, approximately 94% seen once. Sequenced sample: T cells isolated from PBMCs. These receptors all stem from a human donor in good health. The CDR3 runs from the conserved cysteine through the conserved F or W. Fields, in order: V gene, clone size, D gene, J gene, CDR3 DNA, CDR3 protein. A D gene is named only where the DNA matches it firmly. A row's size may be missing; if present it is once, few, many or a size class.

TRBV19	NA	NA	TRBJ1-1	TGTGCCAGTAGTTCTGAGGACAACATGAACACTGAAGCTTTCTTT	CASSSEDNMNTEAFF
TRBV2	NA	NA	TRBJ2-6	TGTGCCAGCATAGCCGGGGCTGGGGCCAACGTCCTGACTTTC	CASIAGAGANVLTF
TRBV19	NA	NA	TRBJ1-1	TGTGCCAGTAGTATAATTCGGCGTGCGAGGGAAACCAACACTGAAGCTTTCTTT	CASSIIRRARETNTEAFF
TRBV7-2	NA	TRBD1	TRBJ1-1	TGTGCCAGCAGCTCGGGACAGATGAACACTGAAGCTTTCTTT	CASSSGQMNTEAFF
TRBV18	NA	TRBD2	TRBJ2-1	TGTGCCAGCTCACCTAAAGCGGGAGGAACTACTCGGAATGAGCAGTTCTTC	CASSPKAGGTTRNEQFF
TRBV6-5	NA	NA	TRBJ1-5	TGTGCCAGCAGAACGGGGGGGCGGAGTCAGCCCCAGCATTTT	CASRTGGRSQPQHF
TRBV19	NA	TRBD2	TRBJ2-1	TGTGCCAGTAGTATACTAGCGGGAGACAATGAGCAGTTCTTC	CASSILAGDNEQFF
TRBV28	NA	NA	TRBJ1-5	TGTGCCAGCACCATTAGCAATCAGCCCCAGCATTTT	CASTISNQPQHF
TRBV29-1	NA	TRBD2	TRBJ2-1	TGCAGCGCTTGCAGTACGACTAGCGGGAGTTTGCATGAGCAGTTCTTC	CSACSTTSGSLHEQFF
TRBV6-4	NA	TRBD1	TRBJ2-2	TGTGCCAGCAGTGCACGGGACAGGGAATACGCCGGGGAGCTGTTTTTT	CASSARDREYAGELFF
TRBV11-2	few	TRBD1	TRBJ2-2	TGTGCCAGCAGCTCGTGGGGACAGACGAACACCGGGGAGCTGTTTTTT	CASSSWGQTNTGELFF
TRBV4-1	NA	TRBD2	TRBJ2-5	TGCGCCAGCAGCCCCGGACTAGCGGGAGGTGAGACCCAGTACTTC	CASSPGLAGGETQYF
TRBV19	NA	TRBD1	TRBJ1-5	TGTGCCAGTCTAGACAGGGCAAATCAGCCCCAGCATTTT	CASLDRANQPQHF
TRBV6-5	NA	NA	TRBJ2-7	TGTGCCAGCGGGGAGGGGGGATTTCAGTACGAGCAGTACTTC	CASGEGGFQYEQYF
TRBV9	NA	NA	TRBJ2-1	TGTGCCAGCAGCCTTCCGTTTACAGGCAGGAACTCCTACAATGAGCAGTTCTTC	CASSLPFTGRNSYNEQFF
TRBV15	few	NA	TRBJ1-4	TGTGCCACCAGAGATAGTACAGGGTTCTACCTTGAAAAACTGTTTTTT	CATRDSTGFYLEKLFF
TRBV10-3	NA	TRBD2	TRBJ2-5	TGTGCCATCAGCGGACTAGCGGGAGAGACCCAGTACTTC	CAISGLAGETQYF
TRBV28	once	NA	TRBJ1-1	TGTGCCAGCAGTCCGCGGGGCAGGACCACTGAAGCTTTCTTT	CASSPRGRTTEAFF
TRBV4-1	NA	TRBD1	TRBJ1-3	TGCGCCAGCAGCCAAGAAGAGGGACAGCTTCACTCTGGAAACACCATATATTTT	CASSQEEGQLHSGNTIYF
TRBV18	NA	NA	TRBJ1-1	TGTGCCAGCTCACCCGAAACAGGGAGCACTGAAGCTTTCTTT	CASSPETGSTEAFF
TRBV5-6	NA	NA	TRBJ2-7	TGTGCCAGCAGCGTCTCGTACGAGCAGTACTTC	CASSVSYEQYF
TRBV10-3	NA	NA	TRBJ2-1	TGTGCCATCAGTTTCGAGTCCTACAATGAGCAGTTCTTC	CAISFESYNEQFF
TRBV7-2	NA	NA	TRBJ2-4	TGTGCCAGCAGCTTAGTTGCGGGGGCAGCCAAAAACATTCAGTACTTC	CASSLVAGAAKNIQYF
TRBV11-3	NA	TRBD2	TRBJ2-3	TGTGCCAGCAGCCACTTGGTGCAGCGGGAGCTCCCAGATACGCAGTATTTT	CASSHLVQRELPDTQYF
TRBV28	NA	TRBD1	TRBJ1-2	TGTGCCAGCAGTGAAACCGGGACAGGGTTAACCCACTATGGCTACACCTTC	CASSETGTGLTHYGYTF
TRBV7-3	NA	NA	TRBJ2-3	TGTGCCAGCAGGCGCGAAGATACGCAGTATTTT	CASRREDTQYF
TRBV10-3	NA	TRBD2	TRBJ2-3	TGTGCCATCAGTGACCTAGCGGGAGAATGGGCAGATACGCAGTATTTT	CAISDLAGEWADTQYF
TRBV27	NA	NA	TRBJ2-1	TGTGCCAGCAGCCCAAAGGGGGGCGGGAGCTACAATGAGCAGTTCTTC	CASSPKGGGSYNEQFF